The following is a TCR beta chain sequence with its context. This entry comes from a study of blood T cell repertoires in COVID-19. Those enrolled in Seattle joined during active infection and were followed longitudinally afterward. The CDR3 totals 14 residues. Germline V gene lookup returns CDR1 MNHEY and CDR2 SVGAGI. V was pared by 8 bases and J by 6 bases, with 20 bases between. Per the original data handling: Amplified reference gene primers provided the basis for estimating nucleated cell counts. Here immunoSEQ multiplex PCR was the method, and the copy in TCRdb shows in-frame clones only, minus some. The D gene and trimming were derived from the DNA, and the V and J assignments and clone size from that table. The sample holds hundreds of thousands of clones, roughly 90% seen once.

The sequencing input was peripheral blood. The TCR comes from a woman in her twenties or thirties with COVID-19, enrolled during active disease. The V call is TRBV6-5, the J call TRBJ2-7, with D possibly matching TRBD2 (6 bases). CDR3 nucleotide sequence: TGTGCCAGCGGGCGGCGGGGTGGGGCTGGCGAGCAGTACTTC. Amino acids: CASGRRGGAGEQYF.